Described below is a single T cell receptor beta chain sequence and its context. This was the immunoSEQ v3.0 assay at survey level. Data came from immunoSEQ multiplex PCR; TCRdb stores just in-frame clones and leaves some out. Found here are tens of thousands of clones, almost 97% of them singletons; the top ten hold roughly 2.9%. The data derive from a study of long-term antiretroviral therapy in people with HIV. This receptor was identified in a man aged 30-40 years with HIV. The sample here was unsorted PBMCs, taken 6.9 years after starting antiretroviral therapy.

The CDR3: CASSFPGTSGRDREQYF. The CDR3 nucleotides read TGTGCCAGCAGCTTCCCCGGGACTAGCGGGAGAGACCGCGAGCAGTACTTC. V and J are TRBV7-9 and TRBJ2-7, with TRBD2 identical over 14 bases. The CDR3 runs 17 residues. V trimming: 3 bases; J trimming: 6 bases; junction bases outside the gene matches: 10. CDR1 and CDR2 from the germline V gene are SEHNR and FQNEAQ (reference sequence).